The 25 T cell receptor beta chains listed next were all sequenced from one sample in a study of TIL therapy for anti-PD-1-resistant metastatic lung cancer. Sequencing used immunoSEQ v3. Only in-frame clones appear in the TCRdb table, and some are missing; sequencing was by immunoSEQ multiplex PCR. The sample has under 70,000 clones, about 73% seen once. Documented time point: pre-treatment sample, taken before nivolumab and TIL therapy. The specimen was blood, collected at baseline. These receptors originate from a person aged 25 to 85 with non-small cell lung cancer.

This chain uses TRBV25-1 with TRBJ2-5, with D maybe TRBD1 (5 bases). Germline V gene data show CDR1 as MGHDK and CDR2 as SYGVNS. Trimming stripped 1 base from V and 3 bases from J, with 9 bases between. The CDR3 is 14 residues long. The CDR3: CASSELGREETQYF. The CDR3 DNA follows: TGTGCCAGCAGTGAATTGGGCAGGGAAGAGACCCAGTACTTC. The full variable domain, in which reference TRBV25-1 and TRBJ2-5 provide the parts outside the CDR3, is EADIYQTPRYLVIGTGKKITLECSQTMGHDKMYWYQQDPGMELHLIHYSYGVNSTEKGDLSSESTVSRIRTEHFPLTLESARPSHTSQYLCASSELGREETQYFGPGTRLLVL.

The chain couples TRBV7-2 to TRBJ2-3; possibly TRBD1 or TRBD2 for D (6 bases each). Looked up from germline, CDR1 is SGHTA and CDR2 is FQGNSA. The CDR3 loop spans 16 amino acids. V shed 5 bases and J shed 0 bases, with 15 bases lying between them. CDR3 region: CASSIKGGGSTDTQYF. The CDR3 DNA sequence: TGTGCCAGCAGCATAAAGGGGGGAGGAAGCACAGATACGCAGTATTTT.

The rearrangement joins TRBV5-8 to TRBJ1-1, with D possibly being TRBD1 (6 bases). The CDR3 covers 14 residues. The V gene lost 5 bases and the J gene lost 0 bases, with 11 bases spanning the gap. Germline lookup yields CDR1 SGHTS and CDR2 YDEGEE. The CDR3 region has the DNA TGTGCCAGCAGACCCGGGACAATGAACACTGAAGCTTTCTTT. Translated: CASRPGTMNTEAFF.

This clone appeared a single time. This chain connects TRBV30 to TRBJ2-1, with D possibly TRBD2 on 5 matching bases. V lost 1 base and J lost 3, with 19 bases in between. The CDR3 totals 17 residues. CDR1 and CDR2 from the germline V gene are GTSNPN and SVGIG (reference sequence). In nucleotides, the CDR3 is TGTGCCTGGAGTGGGTTCCCTATAGCGAGACTCTACAATGAGCAGTTCTTC. Translation gives CAWSGFPIARLYNEQFF.

The CDR3 bases are TGTGCCAGCAGCCTCGGGTGGGCGCAGCCCCAGCATTTT. The encoded protein is CASSLGWAQPQHF. This chain connects TRBV6-1 to TRBJ1-5; D gene unclear. The CDR3 runs to 13 residues. Trimming took 6 bases from V and 7 from J, leaving 13 bases between them. Germline CDR1 is MNHNS and CDR2 is SASEGT.

The genes are TRBV10-1 and TRBJ1-2, with D possibly matching TRBD1 (5 bases). V was pared by 0 bases and J by 4 bases, with 15 bases between. The germline V gene has CDR1 WNHNN and CDR2 SYGVQD (reference sequence). CDR3 size: 16 residues. The CDR3 nucleotides are TGCGCCAGCAGTGAGTCGGCACAGGTGTCTACCTATGGCTACACCTTC. Its translation is CASSESAQVSTYGYTF.

The V gene is TRBV19, the J gene TRBJ2-5; tentative D call: TRBD2 (6 bases). CDR3 size: 14 residues. Germline V gene sequence: CDR1 LNHDA, CDR2 SQIVND (reference sequence). V was trimmed by 4 bases and J by 2 bases, leaving 11 bases between them. CDR3: CASSRPGLQETQYF. The CDR3 coding sequence is TGTGCCAGTAGTAGACCGGGACTGCAAGAGACCCAGTACTTC.

V and J are TRBV6-5 and TRBJ2-1; TRBD1 matches at 11 bases. CDR3 size: 14 residues. The germline CDR1 and CDR2 sequences are MNHEY and SVGAGI. The V and J ends lost 9 bases and 3 bases, in that order; junction bases with no gene match: 4. The CDR3 sequence is CASSGTGGYNEQFF. Here the CDR3 DNA reads TGTGCCAGTTCGGGGACAGGGGGCTACAATGAGCAGTTCTTC.

This clone showed up just a few times. This sequence joins TRBV5-1 and TRBJ2-5, with D uncertain. The CDR3 extends over 14 amino acids. The germline V gene encodes CDR1 SGHRS and CDR2 YFSETQ. Trimming removed 0 bases from V and 5 bases from J, with 11 bases in between. CDR3 DNA: TGCGCCAGCAGCTTGGATCAGGCCGGGGAGACCCAGTACTTC. It encodes CASSLDQAGETQYF. Drawing the rest from reference TRBV5-1 and TRBJ2-5, the complete variable domain is KAGVTQTPRYLIKTRGQQVTLSCSPISGHRSVSWYQQTPGQGLQFLFEYFSETQRNKGNFPGRFSGRQFSNSRSEMNVSTLELGDSALYLCASSLDQAGETQYFGPGTRLLVL.

This clone was counted a single time. The CDR3 DNA is TGTGCCAGTAGTATTGGAGTATGGGCTAGGTTCTATGGCTACACCTTC. Translation: CASSIGVWARFYGYTF. V gene TRBV19 combines with J gene TRBJ1-2; D unresolved. Germline V gene data show CDR1 as LNHDA and CDR2 as SQIVND (reference sequence). The CDR3 contains 16 residues. The V and J ends lost 3 bases and 4 bases respectively, with 18 bases between them.

The rearrangement uses TRBV13 and TRBJ2-3, with TRBD1 matching 7 bases. Germline CDR1 and CDR2: PRHDT and FYEKMQ (reference sequence). The CDR3 covers 16 residues. V dropped 1 base and J dropped 5; count of bases not matched to a gene: 9. CDR3 DNA sequence: TGTGCCAGCAGCTTAGAAGGGGGCCACCGCGTAGATACGCAGTATTTT. It translates to CASSLEGGHRVDTQYF.

The chain employs TRBV28 and TRBJ2-1; maybe TRBD1 (5 bases). Trimming stripped 6 bases from V and 9 bases from J, with 12 bases between. The germline CDR1 and CDR2 sequences are MDHEN and SYDVKM. CDR3 length equals 12 residues. This chain's CDR3 is CASRAGSGEQFF. CDR3 sequence (DNA): TGTGCCAGCAGGGCAGGGTCGGGTGAGCAGTTCTTC.

The chain links TRBV19 to TRBJ1-2, with D unclear. The length of the CDR3 is 12 residues. Trimming cost V 10 bases and J 4 bases, with 13 bases left between them. In germline, CDR1 is LNHDA, CDR2 SQIVND (reference sequence). CDR3 sequence reads: CAILDGVYGYTF. DNA of the CDR3: TGTGCCATTCTGGACGGAGTCTATGGCTACACCTTC.

The genes are TRBV28 and TRBJ1-1; D is uncertain. The CDR3 consists of 15 residues. V lost 6 bases, J lost 7 bases, and 21 bases lay in between. Germline lookup yields CDR1 MDHEN and CDR2 SYDVKM. CDR3 nucleotides: TGTGCCAGCAGAATCCCCCGTTGGGAGGGTAATGAAGCTTTCTTT. Amino acid sequence: CASRIPRWEGNEAFF. Drawing the rest from reference TRBV28 and TRBJ1-1, the complete variable domain is DVKVTQSSRYLVKRTGEKVFLECVQDMDHENMFWYRQDPGLGLRLIYFSYDVKMKEKGDIPEGYSVSREKKERFSLILESASTNQTSMYLCASRIPRWEGNEAFFGQGTRLTVV.

This clone was recorded once. The chain links TRBV28 to TRBJ2-7, with a weak D call TRBD2 (6 bases). Germline V lookup: CDR1 MDHEN, CDR2 SYDVKM. Trimming removed 6 bases from V and 4 bases from J, with 10 bases in between. CDR3 size: 12 residues. This chain's CDR3 is CASRSGSYEQYF. The CDR3, as DNA: TGTGCCAGCAGAAGCGGGTCTTACGAGCAGTACTTC.

This chain joins TRBV5-1 and TRBJ2-7; 8 nucleotides agree with TRBD2. From germline, CDR1 is SGHRS and CDR2 YFSETQ. The junction had 6 bases not matched to a gene; V was cut back by 1 base and J by 3 bases. The CDR3 sequence is 15 residues long. The CDR3 DNA sequence: TGCGCCAGCAGCTTGACCGGGACTAGGTTCTACGAGCAGTACTTC. Encoded protein: CASSLTGTRFYEQYF. The variable domain in full, completed from reference TRBV5-1 and TRBJ2-7, reads KAGVTQTPRYLIKTRGQQVTLSCSPISGHRSVSWYQQTPGQGLQFLFEYFSETQRNKGNFPGRFSGRQFSNSRSEMNVSTLELGDSALYLCASSLTGTRFYEQYFGPGTRLTVT.

The table lists this clone with a few counts. The chain uses TRBV7-6 and TRBJ1-1, with D tentatively TRBD1 (5 bases). Looked up from germline, CDR1 is SGHVS and CDR2 is FNYEAQ. CDR3 length: 14 amino acids. Deletions cut 4 bases from V and 4 bases from J, with 13 bases between. DNA of the CDR3: TGTGCCAGCAGCTCAAACCCAGGGTCCACTGAAGCTTTCTTT. Translation: CASSSNPGSTEAFF.

The chain uses TRBV6-4 and TRBJ2-3, with 7 bases aligning to TRBD2. The germline gives CDR1 MRHNA, CDR2 SNTAGT. Germline trimming cut 3 bases from V and 8 bases from J; bases unmatched to any gene: 5. This CDR3 has 13 amino acids. In DNA form, the CDR3 reads TGTGCCAGCAGTGATACTAGCGAGGCTACGCAGTATTTT. It encodes CASSDTSEATQYF.

The V and J genes are TRBV29-1 and TRBJ2-3, with D possibly matching TRBD1 (5 bases). From germline, CDR1 is SQVTM and CDR2 ANQGSEA. The CDR3 is 12 residues long. V dropped 5 bases and J dropped 2 bases, with 8 bases sitting between them. In DNA form, the CDR3 reads TGCAGCGTTACGACAGACACAGATACGCAGTATTTT. It is translated as CSVTTDTDTQYF.

The rearrangement uses TRBV7-9 and TRBJ2-5; D possibly uses TRBD1 or TRBD2 (6 bases each). From germline, CDR1 is SEHNR and CDR2 FQNEAQ (reference sequence). The germline V and J ends were trimmed by 8 bases and 4 bases, with 14 bases remaining between them. This CDR3 has 13 residues. DNA for the CDR3: TGTGCCAGCGAAAGGGGGGCCTCAGAGACCCAGTACTTC. Amino acids: CASERGASETQYF.

The chain carries TRBV30 and TRBJ2-7, with TRBD1 matching over 11 bases. CDR1 and CDR2 from the germline V gene are GTSNPN and SVGIG (reference sequence). Germline trimming cut 2 bases from V and 4 bases from J; bases unmatched to any gene: 19. The CDR3 has 19 amino acids. CDR3 sequence reads: CAWSPTRDRGEFSPYEQYF. The DNA for the CDR3 is TGTGCCTGGAGTCCAACTCGGGACAGGGGGGAGTTTTCCCCTTACGAGCAGTACTTC.

J is TRBJ2-7 and V is TRBV11-1; unclear D gene. Germline loops: CDR1 SGHAT, CDR2 FQDESV (reference sequence). Trimming took 4 bases from V and 2 from J, leaving 9 bases between them. CDR3 length equals 13 residues. The CDR3 sequence is CASSSPVAYEQYF. The CDR3 bases are TGTGCCAGCAGCTCTCCCGTTGCCTACGAGCAGTACTTC.

The chain couples TRBV27 to TRBJ1-1; D is unresolved. The CDR3 is 15 residues long. The germline CDR1 and CDR2 sequences are MNHEY and SMNVEV (reference sequence). The V end was cut by 0 bases, the J end by 1 base, with 9 bases between. The CDR3: CASSLSPGRNTEAFF. The CDR3 DNA is TGTGCCAGCAGTTTATCGCCAGGCAGGAACACTGAAGCTTTCTTT.

The chain employs TRBV4-3 and TRBJ2-2, with D hard to call. The CDR3 consists of 12 residues. Germline V lookup: CDR1 LGHNA, CDR2 YSLEER. V lost 0 bases and J 8 bases, leaving 4 bases between the germline ends. DNA for the CDR3: TGCGCCAGCAGCCAAGACGTGGGGGAGCTGTTTTTT. Translation: CASSQDVGELFF.

The rearrangement uses TRBV27 and TRBJ2-7; TRBD1 matches 8 bases. Looked up from germline, CDR1 is MNHEY and CDR2 is SMNVEV (reference sequence). The CDR3 length is 13 residues. J gave up 7 bases and V 4 bases, and 6 bases lay outside the gene matches. The CDR3 sequence: CASSSTGAGEQYF. The CDR3 DNA reads as TGTGCCAGCAGTTCGACAGGGGCGGGAGAGCAGTACTTC.